Following are 15 T cell receptor beta chains from one sample sequenced in a study of shared clonotypes between healthy human individuals. The assay was immunoSEQ multiplex PCR, and TCRdb's table has in-frame clones only and misses some. The sample yields 2.3 million or so clones, 85% to 95% seen once. The sequencing input was naive CD4+ T cells from PBMCs. Subset of the sample: CD45RA+ positively selected. All receptors derive from a man between 18 and 35 years old in good health. Some clones in this sample may be carry-over from other donors' samples.

The rearrangement links TRBV9 to TRBJ1-2; no reliable D call. The CDR3 loop spans 16 amino acids. Germline V CDR1 and CDR2: SGDLS, YYNGEE. V shed 3 bases and J shed 5 bases, with 20 bases lying between them. This CDR3 is CASSDLGSDLWYGYTF. CDR3 sequence (DNA): TGTGCCAGCAGCGATTTGGGATCCGATCTTTGGTATGGCTACACCTTC.

The chain recombines TRBV29-1 with TRBJ2-1; the D gene is possibly TRBD2 (5 bases). From germline, CDR1 is SQVTM and CDR2 ANQGSEA. Trimming left V 7 bases short and J 10 bases short, with 11 bases between. The CDR3 totals 10 residues. CDR3 coding DNA: TGCAGCGCCGGGGTGAGCGAGCAGTTCTTC. Residues: CSAGVSEQFF.

This chain links TRBV9 with TRBJ2-1; 7 bases match TRBD2. V was clipped by 4 bases and J by 0 bases; unmatched bases: 7. Germline-derived CDR1 and CDR2 are SGDLS and YYNGEE. CDR3 size: 16 residues. CDR3 region: CASSPRGRGSYNEQFF. CDR3 DNA: TGTGCCAGCAGCCCCCGGGGGAGGGGCTCCTACAATGAGCAGTTCTTC.

The chain is built from TRBV10-3 and TRBJ2-1; either TRBD1 or TRBD2 may fit D (5 bases each). The germline V gene has CDR1 ENHRY and CDR2 SYGVKD. This CDR3 is built from 14 residues. The germline V and J ends were trimmed by 6 bases and 4 bases, with 13 bases remaining between them. CDR3 region: CAIRGDPHYNEQFF. The DNA for the CDR3 is TGTGCCATCAGGGGGGACCCGCATTACAATGAGCAGTTCTTC.

V gene TRBV5-1 combines with J gene TRBJ2-7, with TRBD2 matching 7 bases. The CDR3 is 15 residues long. Germline values: CDR1 SGHRS, CDR2 YFSETQ. After removal of 4 bases from V and 5 bases from J, the junction contained 12 bases not matched to a gene. CDR3 region: CASSPKAGGGHEQYF. Written as DNA, the CDR3 is TGCGCCAGCAGCCCAAAGGCGGGCGGGGGACACGAGCAGTACTTC.

V gene TRBV2 combines with J gene TRBJ2-1; D gene uncertain. From germline, CDR1 is SNHLY and CDR2 FYNNEI. The CDR3 is 13 residues long. The germline V and J ends were trimmed by 6 bases and 6 bases, with 12 bases remaining between them. The CDR3 DNA follows: TGTGCCAGCAGCTCCGAGGCGAGCAATGAGCAGTTCTTC. This sequence encodes CASSSEASNEQFF. The complete variable domain, with remaining parts taken from reference TRBV2 and TRBJ2-1, reads EPEVTQTPSHQVTQMGQEVILRCVPISNHLYFYWYRQILGQKVEFLVSFYNNEISEKSEIFDDQFSVERPDGSNFTLKIRSTKLEDSAMYFCASSSEASNEQFFGPGTRLTVL.

The gene calls are TRBV4-1 and TRBJ2-7, with TRBD1 matching 7 bases. The ends lost 2 bases at V and 4 bases at J; junction bases unmatched: 8. The germline CDR1 and CDR2 sequences are MGHRA and YSYEKL. The CDR3 loop spans 15 amino acids. CDR3 region: CASSQRGGRGYEQYF. The CDR3 DNA sequence: TGCGCCAGCAGCCAAAGAGGGGGCAGGGGATACGAGCAGTACTTC.

The chain joins TRBV5-4 to TRBJ2-1; perhaps TRBD2 as D (6 bases). There are 14 residues in the CDR3. Between the trimmed V and J ends, which lost 4 bases and 6 bases, there was a span of 14 bases. The germline V gene has CDR1 SGHNT and CDR2 YYREEE (reference sequence). The CDR3 loop is CASSTDWGGNEQFF. The DNA of the CDR3 is TGTGCCAGCAGCACTGATTGGGGAGGCAATGAGCAGTTCTTC.

The CDR3 nucleotides read TGCGCCAGCAGTGAAAGTATCGGCGGGAGGGTAGATACGCAGTATTTT. Translating it yields CASSESIGGRVDTQYF. The rearrangement uses TRBV10-2 and TRBJ2-3; TRBD2 matches at 9 bases. The V gene end was trimmed by 3 bases and the J gene end by 5 bases; junction bases not matched to a gene: 9. Looked up from germline, CDR1 is WSHSY and CDR2 is SAAADI. This CDR3 comprises 16 residues.

V is TRBV5-8 and J is TRBJ1-2, with no clear D. The germline gives CDR1 SGHTS, CDR2 YDEGEE. The CDR3 runs to 15 residues. V was clipped by 0 bases and J by 6 bases, with 15 bases between them. The CDR3 region is CASSLEPVVRNGYTF. CDR3 in DNA: TGTGCCAGCAGCTTGGAACCAGTAGTTCGAAATGGCTACACCTTC.

As DNA, the CDR3 is TGTGCCAGCAGCTCGCTGCGGTCCGGGGATACGCAGTATTTT. Residues: CASSSLRSGDTQYF. The chain carries TRBV11-3 and TRBJ2-3; D gene unclear. CDR3 length: 14 residues. Deletions cut 4 bases from V and 6 bases from J, with 14 bases between. Germline-derived CDR1 and CDR2 are SGHNT and YENEEA. Looking up the rest from reference TRBV11-3 and TRBJ2-3 gives the full variable domain: EAGVVQSPRYKIIEKKQPVAFWCNPISGHNTLYWYLQNLGQGPELLIRYENEEAVDDSQLPKDRFSAERLKGVDSTLKIQPAELGDSAVYLCASSSLRSGDTQYFGPGTRLTVL.

This rearrangement joins TRBV28 to TRBJ1-1; 10 nucleotides match TRBD1. The CDR3 length is 16 residues. After removal of 5 bases from V and 0 bases from J, the junction contained 6 bases not matched to a gene. Looked up from germline, CDR1 is MDHEN and CDR2 is SYDVKM. CDR3 coding DNA: TGTGCCAGCAGTCAACCGGGACAGGGGATGAACACTGAAGCTTTCTTT. Encoded protein: CASSQPGQGMNTEAFF.

The J gene is TRBJ1-1, the V gene TRBV6-6; TRBD1 is a possible D gene (6 bases). The CDR3 is made up of 12 amino acids. V was cut by 5 bases and J by 7 bases, with 11 bases left in between. CDR1 is MNHNY and CDR2 is SVGAGI in the germline V gene (reference sequence). This CDR3 is CASSPQGIEAFF. The CDR3 nucleotides read TGTGCCAGCAGTCCCCAGGGGATTGAAGCTTTCTTT.

J is TRBJ1-4 and V is TRBV15; D is undetermined. V was pared by 6 bases and J by 3 bases, with 8 bases between. CDR1 and CDR2 (germline): LNHNV, YYDKDF (reference sequence). This CDR3 is 13 amino acids long. In DNA form, the CDR3 reads TGTGCCACCAGAGCCGGACCTAATGAAAAACTGTTTTTT. It encodes CATRAGPNEKLFF.

The chain couples TRBV4-3 to TRBJ1-2, with 7 bases that match TRBD1. CDR1 and CDR2 from the germline V gene are LGHNA and YSLEER. The V and J ends lost 3 bases and 1 base, in that order; junction bases with no gene match: 17. The CDR3 has 19 amino acids. The CDR3 is CASSQQGTANQPLNYGYTF. The CDR3 DNA reads TGCGCCAGCAGCCAGCAAGGGACAGCCAATCAACCCCTTAACTATGGCTACACCTTC.